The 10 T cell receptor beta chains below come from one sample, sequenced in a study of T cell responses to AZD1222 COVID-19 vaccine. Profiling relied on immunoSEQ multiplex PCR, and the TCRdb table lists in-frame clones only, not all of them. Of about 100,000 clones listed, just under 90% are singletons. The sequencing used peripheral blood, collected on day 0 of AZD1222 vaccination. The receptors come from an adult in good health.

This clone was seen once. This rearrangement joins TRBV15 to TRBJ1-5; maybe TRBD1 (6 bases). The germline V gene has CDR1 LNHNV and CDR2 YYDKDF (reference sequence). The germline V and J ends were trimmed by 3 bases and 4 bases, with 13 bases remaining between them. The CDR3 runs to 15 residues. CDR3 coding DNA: TGTGCCACCAGCAGTACAGGGAATGGTAATCAGCCCCAGCATTTT. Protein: CATSSTGNGNQPQHF.

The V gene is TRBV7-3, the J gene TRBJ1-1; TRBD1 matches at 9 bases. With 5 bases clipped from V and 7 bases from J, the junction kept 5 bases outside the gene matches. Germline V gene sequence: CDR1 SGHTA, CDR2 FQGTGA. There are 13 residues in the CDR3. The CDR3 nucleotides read TGTGCCAGCAGCCTCCCGGGACAGGGTGAAGCTTTCTTT. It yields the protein CASSLPGQGEAFF.

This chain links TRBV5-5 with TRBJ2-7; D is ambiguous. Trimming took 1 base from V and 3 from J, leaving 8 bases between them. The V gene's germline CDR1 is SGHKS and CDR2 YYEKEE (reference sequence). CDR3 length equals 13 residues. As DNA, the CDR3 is TGTGCCAGCAGCTTGAACAGAGACTACGAGCAGTACTTC. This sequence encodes CASSLNRDYEQYF.

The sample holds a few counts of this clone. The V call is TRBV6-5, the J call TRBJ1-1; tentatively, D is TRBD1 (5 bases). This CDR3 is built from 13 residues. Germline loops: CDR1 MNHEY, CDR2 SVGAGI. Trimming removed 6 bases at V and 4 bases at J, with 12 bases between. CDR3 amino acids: CASRRTWITEAFF. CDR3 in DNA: TGTGCCAGCAGACGGACATGGATCACTGAAGCTTTCTTT.

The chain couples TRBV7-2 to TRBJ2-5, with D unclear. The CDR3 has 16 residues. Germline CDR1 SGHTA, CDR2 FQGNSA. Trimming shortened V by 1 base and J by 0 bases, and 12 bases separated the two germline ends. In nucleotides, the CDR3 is TGTGCCAGCAGCTTAGTATCTATTCAGTACCAAGAGACCCAGTACTTC. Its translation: CASSLVSIQYQETQYF.

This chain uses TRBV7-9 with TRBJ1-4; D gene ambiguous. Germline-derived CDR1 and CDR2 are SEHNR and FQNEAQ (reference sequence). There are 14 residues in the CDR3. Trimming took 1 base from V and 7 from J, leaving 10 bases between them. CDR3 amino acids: CASSLETATEKLFF. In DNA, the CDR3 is TGTGCCAGCAGCTTAGAGACGGCCACTGAAAAACTGTTTTTT.

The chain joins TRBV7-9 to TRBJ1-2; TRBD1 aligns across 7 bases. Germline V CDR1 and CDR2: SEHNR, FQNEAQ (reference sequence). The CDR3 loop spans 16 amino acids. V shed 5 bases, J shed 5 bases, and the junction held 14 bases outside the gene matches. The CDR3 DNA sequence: TGTGCCAGCAGCACCTCTAGTACGGGACAGTTATATGGCTACACCTTC. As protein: CASSTSSTGQLYGYTF.

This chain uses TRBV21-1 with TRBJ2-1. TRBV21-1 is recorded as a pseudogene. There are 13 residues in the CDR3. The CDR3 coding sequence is TGTGCCAGCAGCAAAACGCCGAACAATGAGCAGTTCTTC. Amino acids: CASSKTPNNEQFF.

The CDR3 loop reads CASSFTSGSGQETQYF. The CDR3 DNA sequence: TGTGCCAGCAGCTTCACTAGCGGGAGCGGTCAAGAGACCCAGTACTTC. V and J are TRBV11-2 and TRBJ2-5, with TRBD2 identical over 11 bases. The germline CDR1 and CDR2 sequences are SGHAT and FQNNGV. This CDR3 is built from 16 residues. Trimming removed 3 bases from V and 2 bases from J; junction bases left unmatched: 5.

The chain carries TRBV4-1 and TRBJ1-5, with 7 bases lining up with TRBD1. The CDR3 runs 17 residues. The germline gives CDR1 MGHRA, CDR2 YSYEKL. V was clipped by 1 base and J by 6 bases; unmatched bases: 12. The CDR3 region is CASSQASGRQGGQPQHF. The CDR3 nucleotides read TGCGCCAGCAGCCAAGCCAGCGGAAGGCAGGGGGGTCAGCCCCAGCATTTT.